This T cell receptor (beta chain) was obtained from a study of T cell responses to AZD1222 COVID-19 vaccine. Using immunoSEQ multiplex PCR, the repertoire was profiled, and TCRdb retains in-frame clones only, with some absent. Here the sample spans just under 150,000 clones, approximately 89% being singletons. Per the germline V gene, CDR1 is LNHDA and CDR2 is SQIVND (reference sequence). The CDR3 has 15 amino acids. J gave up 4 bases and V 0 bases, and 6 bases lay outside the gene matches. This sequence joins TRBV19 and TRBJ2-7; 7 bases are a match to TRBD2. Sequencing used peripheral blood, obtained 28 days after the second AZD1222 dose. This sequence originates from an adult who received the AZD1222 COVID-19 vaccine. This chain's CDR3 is CASSIDPLAVYEQYF. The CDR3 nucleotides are TGTGCCAGTAGTATAGATCCTCTAGCGGTGTACGAGCAGTACTTC.